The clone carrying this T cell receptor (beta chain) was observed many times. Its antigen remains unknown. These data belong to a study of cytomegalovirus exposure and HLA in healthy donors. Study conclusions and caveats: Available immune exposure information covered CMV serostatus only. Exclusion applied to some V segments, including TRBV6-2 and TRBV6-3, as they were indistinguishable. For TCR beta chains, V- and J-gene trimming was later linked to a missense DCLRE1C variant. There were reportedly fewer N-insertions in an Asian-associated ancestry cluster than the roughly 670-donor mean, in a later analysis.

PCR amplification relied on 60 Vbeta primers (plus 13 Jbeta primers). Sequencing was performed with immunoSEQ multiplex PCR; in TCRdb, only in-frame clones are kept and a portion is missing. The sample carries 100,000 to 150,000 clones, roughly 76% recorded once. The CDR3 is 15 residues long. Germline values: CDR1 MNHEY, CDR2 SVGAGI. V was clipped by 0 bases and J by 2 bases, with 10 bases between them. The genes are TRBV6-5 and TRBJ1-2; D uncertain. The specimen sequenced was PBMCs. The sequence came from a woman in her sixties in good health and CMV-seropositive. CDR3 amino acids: CASSYSRGFNYGYTF. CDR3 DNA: TGTGCCAGCAGTTACTCTAGAGGGTTCAACTATGGCTACACCTTC.